This T cell receptor beta chain was sequenced in a study of blood T cells in healthy people across ages. Study-level points and caveats: Observed TCR beta diversity showed a strong correlation with the percentage of naive T cells as measured by flow cytometry. PBMCs were not sorted, which prevented a conclusive comparison of naive versus antigen-experienced cells. Older individuals had lower TCR beta diversity per million T cells (the decline was roughly linear). The diversity estimates, figures obtained from one million T cells, were considered underestimates.

CDR3 size: 14 residues. The V gene end was trimmed by 6 bases and the J gene end by 3 bases; junction bases not matched to a gene: 5. The germline V gene encodes CDR1 SNHLY and CDR2 FYNNEI. Using a J-beta primer mix together with a sample-barcoded 5' primer, a second PCR was run for about 6 to 11 cycles. TCRdb redid the calling of the 5' RACE reads with MiXCR, one entry per CDR3 protein. The sample consists of 450,000 to 700,000 distinct CDR3 sequences, approximately 30% of them appearing once. To note about this clonotype: Its antigen is unknown.

The origin of this receptor is a woman in her seventies in good health. This sequence joins TRBV2 and TRBJ2-1; 7 bases are a match to TRBD1. The sample taken for sequencing was blood. The DNA of the CDR3 is TGTGCCAGCAGACCCGGGACAGACTACAATGAGCAGTTCTTC. Its protein product is CASRPGTDYNEQFF.